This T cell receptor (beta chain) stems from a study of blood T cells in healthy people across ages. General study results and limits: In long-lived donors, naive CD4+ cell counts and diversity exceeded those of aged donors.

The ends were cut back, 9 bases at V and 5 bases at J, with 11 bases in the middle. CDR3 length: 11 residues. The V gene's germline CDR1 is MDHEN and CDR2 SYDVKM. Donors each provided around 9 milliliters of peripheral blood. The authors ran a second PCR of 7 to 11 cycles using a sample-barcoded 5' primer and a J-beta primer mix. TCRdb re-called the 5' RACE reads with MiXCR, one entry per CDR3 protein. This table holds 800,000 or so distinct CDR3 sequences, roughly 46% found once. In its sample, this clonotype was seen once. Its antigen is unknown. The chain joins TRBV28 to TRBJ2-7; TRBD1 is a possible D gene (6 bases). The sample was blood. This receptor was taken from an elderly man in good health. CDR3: CASGQWDEQYF. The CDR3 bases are TGTGCCAGTGGACAGTGGGACGAGCAGTACTTC.